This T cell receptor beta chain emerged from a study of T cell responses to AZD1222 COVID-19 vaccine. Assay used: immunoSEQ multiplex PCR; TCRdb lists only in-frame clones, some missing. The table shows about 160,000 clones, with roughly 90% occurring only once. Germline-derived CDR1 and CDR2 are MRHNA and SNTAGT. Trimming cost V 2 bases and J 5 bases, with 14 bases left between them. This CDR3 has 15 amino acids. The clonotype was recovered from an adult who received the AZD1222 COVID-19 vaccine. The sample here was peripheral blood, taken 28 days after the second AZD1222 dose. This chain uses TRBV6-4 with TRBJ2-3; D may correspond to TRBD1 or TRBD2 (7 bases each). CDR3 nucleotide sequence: TGTGCCAGCAGTGACGCAGGGGGGGCCGTAGATACGCAGTATTTT. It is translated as CASSDAGGAVDTQYF.